This TCR beta chain was identified during a study of blood T cell repertoires in COVID-19. Method: immunoSEQ multiplex PCR; TCRdb's copy keeps in-frame clones and lacks some. The sample consists of 70,000 to 80,000 clones, approximately 90% of them appearing once. This clone is a singleton in its sample. The CDR3 is made up of 16 amino acids. Germline lookup yields CDR1 DFQATT and CDR2 SNEGSKA (reference sequence). The J segment lost 2 bases and the V segment lost 3 bases, leaving 6 bases of the junction unmatched. This receptor was identified in a woman aged 55-70 years with active COVID-19. Sample: peripheral blood. The V and J genes are TRBV20-1 and TRBJ2-1, with TRBD2 identical over 11 bases. CDR3 sequence: CSASAPGLAAYNEQFF. For the CDR3, the DNA is TGCAGTGCTAGTGCTCCGGGACTAGCGGCCTACAATGAGCAGTTCTTC.